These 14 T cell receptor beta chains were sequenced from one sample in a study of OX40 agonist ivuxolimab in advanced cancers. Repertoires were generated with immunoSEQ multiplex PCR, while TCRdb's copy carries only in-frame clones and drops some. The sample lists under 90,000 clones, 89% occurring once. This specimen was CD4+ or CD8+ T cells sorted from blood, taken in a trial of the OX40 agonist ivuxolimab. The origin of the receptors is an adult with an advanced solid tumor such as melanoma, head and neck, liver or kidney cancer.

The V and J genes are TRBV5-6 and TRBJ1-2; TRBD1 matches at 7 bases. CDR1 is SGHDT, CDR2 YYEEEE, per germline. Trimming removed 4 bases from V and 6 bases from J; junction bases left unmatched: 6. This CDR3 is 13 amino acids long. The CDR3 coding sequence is TGTGCCAGCAGCCCCGACAGGGCCGATGGCTACACCTTC. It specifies CASSPDRADGYTF.

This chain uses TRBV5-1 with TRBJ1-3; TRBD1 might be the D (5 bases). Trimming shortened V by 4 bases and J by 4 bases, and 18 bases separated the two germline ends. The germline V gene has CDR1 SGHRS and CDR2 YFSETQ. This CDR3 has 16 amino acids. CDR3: CASSPRQLPLGNTIYF. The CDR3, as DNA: TGCGCCAGCAGCCCCAGACAGCTTCCCTTAGGAAACACCATATATTTT. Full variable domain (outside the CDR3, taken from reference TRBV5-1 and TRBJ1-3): KAGVTQTPRYLIKTRGQQVTLSCSPISGHRSVSWYQQTPGQGLQFLFEYFSETQRNKGNFPGRFSGRQFSNSRSEMNVSTLELGDSALYLCASSPRQLPLGNTIYFGEGSWLTVV.

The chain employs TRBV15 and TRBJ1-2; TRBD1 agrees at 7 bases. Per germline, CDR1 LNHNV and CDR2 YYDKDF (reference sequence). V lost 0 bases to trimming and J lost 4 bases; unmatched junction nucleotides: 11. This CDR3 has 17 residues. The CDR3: CATSRDFGVRGSYGYTF. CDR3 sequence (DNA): TGTGCCACCAGCAGAGATTTTGGGGTCAGGGGGTCCTATGGCTACACCTTC.

CDR3 sequence: CASSPSRQVRVNQPQHF. CDR3 in DNA: TGTGCCAGCAGTCCCTCTAGACAGGTGAGAGTCAATCAGCCCCAGCATTTT. V and J are TRBV28 and TRBJ1-5; D perhaps matches TRBD1 (6 bases). This CDR3 has 17 amino acids. The V end lost 5 bases, the J end lost 3 bases, and 20 bases lay between the germline ends. Germline V gene sequence: CDR1 MDHEN, CDR2 SYDVKM.

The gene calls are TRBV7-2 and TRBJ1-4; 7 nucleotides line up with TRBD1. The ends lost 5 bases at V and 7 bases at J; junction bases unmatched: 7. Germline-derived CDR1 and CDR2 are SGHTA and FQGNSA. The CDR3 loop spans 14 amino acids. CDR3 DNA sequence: TGTGCCAGCAGCCGGGACAGCCGCTTTGAAAAACTGTTTTTT. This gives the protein CASSRDSRFEKLFF.

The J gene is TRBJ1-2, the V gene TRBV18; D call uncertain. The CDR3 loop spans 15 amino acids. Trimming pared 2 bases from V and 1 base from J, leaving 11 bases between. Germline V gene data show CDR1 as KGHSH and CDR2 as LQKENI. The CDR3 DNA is TGTGCCAGCTCACCAGGTTTCGGCAGTAACTATGGCTACACCTTC. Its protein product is CASSPGFGSNYGYTF.

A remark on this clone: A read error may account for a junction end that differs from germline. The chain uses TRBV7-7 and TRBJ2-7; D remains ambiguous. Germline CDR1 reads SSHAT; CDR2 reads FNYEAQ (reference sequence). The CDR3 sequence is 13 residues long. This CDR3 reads CASSLAPRDEQYF. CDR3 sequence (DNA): TGTGCTAGCAGCTTAGCCCCTAGGGACGAGCAGTACTTC.

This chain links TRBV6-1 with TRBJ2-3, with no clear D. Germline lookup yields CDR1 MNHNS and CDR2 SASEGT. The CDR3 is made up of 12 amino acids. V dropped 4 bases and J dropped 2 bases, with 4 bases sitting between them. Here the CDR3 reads CASSGSTDTQYF. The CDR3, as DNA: TGTGCCAGCAGTGGGTCCACAGATACGCAGTATTTT.

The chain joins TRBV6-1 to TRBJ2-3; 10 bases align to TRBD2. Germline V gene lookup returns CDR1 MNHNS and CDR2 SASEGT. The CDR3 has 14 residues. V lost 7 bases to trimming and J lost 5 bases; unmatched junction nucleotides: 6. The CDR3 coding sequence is TGTGCCAGCATGAGCGGGGGGGCTTTAGATACGCAGTATTTT. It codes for CASMSGGALDTQYF.

The CDR3 region has the DNA TGTGCCAGCTCACCAGGTGGACAGGGGGAAGGCTACACCTTC. It yields the protein CASSPGGQGEGYTF. The chain links TRBV18 to TRBJ1-2, with 10 bases that match TRBD1. This CDR3 has 14 amino acids. From germline, CDR1 is KGHSH and CDR2 LQKENI. J was trimmed by 8 bases and V by 2 bases; bases with no gene match: 5.

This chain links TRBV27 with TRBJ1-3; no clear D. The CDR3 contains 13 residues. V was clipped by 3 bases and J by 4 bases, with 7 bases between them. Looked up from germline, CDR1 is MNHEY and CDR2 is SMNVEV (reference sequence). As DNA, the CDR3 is TGTGCCAGCAGTTTGGTGGGCGGAAACACCATATATTTT. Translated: CASSLVGGNTIYF.

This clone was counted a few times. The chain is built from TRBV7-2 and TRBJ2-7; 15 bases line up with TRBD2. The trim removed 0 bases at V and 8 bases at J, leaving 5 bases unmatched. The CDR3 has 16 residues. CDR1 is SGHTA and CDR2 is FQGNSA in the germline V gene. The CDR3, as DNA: TGTGCCAGCAGCTTAGCCGGACTAGCGGGGGGGGCTAAGCAGTACTTC. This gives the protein CASSLAGLAGGAKQYF. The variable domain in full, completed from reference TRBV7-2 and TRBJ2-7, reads GAGVSQSPSNKVTEKGKDVELRCDPISGHTALYWYRQSLGQGLEFLIYFQGNSAPDKSGLPSDRFSAERTGGSVSTLTIQRTQQEDSAVYLCASSLAGLAGGAKQYFGPGTRLTVT.

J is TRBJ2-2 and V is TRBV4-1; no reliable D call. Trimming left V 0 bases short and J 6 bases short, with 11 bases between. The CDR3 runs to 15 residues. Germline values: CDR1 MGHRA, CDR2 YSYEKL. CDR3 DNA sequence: TGCGCCAGCAGCCAAGACGATTCCTTCCCCGGGGAGCTGTTTTTT. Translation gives CASSQDDSFPGELFF.

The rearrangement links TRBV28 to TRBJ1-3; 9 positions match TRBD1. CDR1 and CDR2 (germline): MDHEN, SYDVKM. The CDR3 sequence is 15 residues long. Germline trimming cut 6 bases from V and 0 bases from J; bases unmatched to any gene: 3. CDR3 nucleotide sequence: TGTGCCAGCAGGACAGGGGGAAGCTCTGGAAACACCATATATTTT. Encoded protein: CASRTGGSSGNTIYF.